The T cell receptor (beta chain) described here comes from a study of radiotherapy plus CTLA-4 blockade in lung cancer. As for the study in general: Around 20% of enrolled patients responded objectively, and approximately 30% had disease control.

Assay: immunoSEQ multiplex PCR; the TCRdb copy retains only in-frame clones and omits some. The sample contains about 77,000 clones, less than 85% of which appear only once. From germline, CDR1 is MNHEY and CDR2 SVGAGI. There are 14 residues in the CDR3. Unmatched junction bases numbered 7, after V lost 6 bases and J lost 5 bases. Study-wide results and caveats: Expansion of tumor-derived TCR clones was observed in blood after radiotherapy plus ipilimumab. Early clonal dynamics of blood T cells, together with interferon-beta, were reported as the best response predictor.

In its sample, this clone was seen once. What it binds is unknown. This material consisted of peripheral blood, taken from a patient treated with radiotherapy plus ipilimumab. This receptor was taken from a human donor with non-small cell lung cancer whose response to radiotherapy plus ipilimumab could not be evaluated. This chain links TRBV6-5 with TRBJ2-1; 7 bases are shared with TRBD2. CDR3 sequence reads: CASRPGLGNNEQFF. In DNA, the CDR3 is TGTGCCAGCAGGCCCGGACTAGGCAACAATGAGCAGTTCTTC.